This T cell receptor (beta chain) is drawn from a study of human T cells and chemical hapten exposure. The CDR3 loop spans 14 amino acids. CDR1 is SGHRS and CDR2 is YFSETQ in the germline V gene. V lost 2 bases to trimming and J lost 3 bases, with 12 bases between them. TCRdb fed the RACE reads into MiXCR, producing one record per CDR3 protein. Among 60,000 to 90,000 distinct CDR3 sequences listed, around 9.4% were seen once. This clonotype was counted a few times. Its antigen is as yet unknown. General observations from the study: TCRs at high frequency, those above 1 in 1000, did not change with DPC sensitization.

Time point meaning: healthy volunteer bleed at 6 weeks. Blood, whole and unfractionated, served as the source for total RNA extraction. Material: whole blood. This clonotype was sampled from a female donor in good health. Some clones in this sample may be carry-over from other donors' samples. The gene calls are TRBV5-1 and TRBJ2-7; D tentatively reads TRBD1 or TRBD2 (5 bases each). CDR3 protein: CASSLNGDLYEQYF. The CDR3, as DNA: TGCGCCAGCAGCTTAAACGGGGACCTCTACGAGCAGTACTTC. The entire variable domain, with the rest obtained from reference TRBV5-1 and TRBJ2-7, is as follows: KAGVTQTPRYLIKTRGQQVTLSCSPISGHRSVSWYQQTPGQGLQFLFEYFSETQRNKGNFPGRFSGRQFSNSRSEMNVSTLELGDSALYLCASSLNGDLYEQYFGPGTRLTVT.